These 23 T cell receptor beta chains originate from one sample sequenced in a study of blood T cell repertoires in COVID-19. TCRdb keeps only in-frame clones here, not all; method: immunoSEQ multiplex PCR. The table includes about 120,000 clones, approximately 86% detected once. The sample taken for sequencing was peripheral blood. The source is a woman in her seventies with COVID-19, enrolled during active disease.

This chain links TRBV7-9 with TRBJ2-1, with D hard to call. This CDR3 is 12 amino acids long. Germline lookup yields CDR1 SEHNR and CDR2 FQNEAQ (reference sequence). The V and J ends lost 2 bases and 5 bases respectively, with 4 bases between them. CDR3 in DNA: TGTGCCAGCAGCTTAACTCACAATGAGCAGTTCTTC. This encodes CASSLTHNEQFF.

The chain has TRBV7-2 and TRBJ2-3; D uncertain. Germline values: CDR1 SGHTA, CDR2 FQGNSA. Trimming pared 5 bases from V and 2 bases from J, leaving 11 bases between. The CDR3 runs to 14 residues. In DNA, the CDR3 is TGTGCCAGCAGCCCATCAACTCTCACAGATACGCAGTATTTT. Amino acid sequence: CASSPSTLTDTQYF.

The gene calls are TRBV7-3 and TRBJ2-2; 7 bases fit TRBD1. CDR1 and CDR2 (germline): SGHTA, FQGTGA. This CDR3 has 16 amino acids. Unmatched junction bases numbered 6, after V lost 3 bases and J lost 2 bases. The CDR3 bases are TGTGCCAGCAGCTTTAGGGGGCCTACTAACACCGGGGAGCTGTTTTTT. Translated, it gives CASSFRGPTNTGELFF. Complete variable domain (other parts from reference TRBV7-3 and TRBJ2-2): GAGVSQTPSNKVTEKGKYVELRCDPISGHTALYWYRQSLGQGPEFLIYFQGTGAADDSGLPNDRFFAVRPEGSVSTLKIQRTERGDSAVYLCASSFRGPTNTGELFFGEGSRLTVL.

This clone was seen only once. J is TRBJ1-5 and V is TRBV6-6; the match to TRBD1 covers 7 bases. CDR3 length: 14 residues. The germline V gene encodes CDR1 MNHNY and CDR2 SVGAGI (reference sequence). Trimming at V came to 5 bases and at J to 7 bases, leaving 8 bases not matched to a gene. The CDR3 region has the DNA TGTGCCAGCAGTGGGGGACAGTTTATCCAGCCCCAGCATTTT. It encodes CASSGGQFIQPQHF.

V usage is TRBV30 and J usage is TRBJ1-2; TRBD1 matches 9 bases. CDR3 length: 13 residues. Looked up from germline, CDR1 is GTSNPN and CDR2 is SVGIG (reference sequence). The V gene end was trimmed by 5 bases and the J gene end by 6 bases; junction bases not matched to a gene: 7. CDR3 DNA sequence: TGTGCCTGGGGAATCGGGACAGGGAATGGCTACACCTTC. This gives the protein CAWGIGTGNGYTF.

This clone occurred once. The chain is built from TRBV3-1 (or the pseudogene TRBV3-2) and TRBJ1-2; D remains ambiguous. CDR3 length: 17 residues. Looked up from germline, CDR1 is LGHDT and CDR2 is YNNKEL (reference sequence). Trimming removed 1 base at V and 6 bases at J, with 21 bases between. The CDR3 DNA reads as TGTGCCAGCAGCCAAGGGCCCCGCTCCGGGAAGAAACATGGCTACACCTTC. It codes for CASSQGPRSGKKHGYTF.

A remark on this clone: A read error may produce the germline difference seen at one junction end. The V and J genes are TRBV7-7 and TRBJ2-2; D possibly corresponds to TRBD1 (6 bases). The CDR3 is 15 residues long. The germline CDR1 and CDR2 sequences are SSHAT and FNYEAQ (reference sequence). The CDR3 coding sequence is TGTGCTAGCATCCAAGACAGGTCCGACACCGGGGAGCTGTTTTTT. Protein product: CASIQDRSDTGELFF. Based on the CDR3 plus reference TRBV7-7 and TRBJ2-2, the full variable domain is GAGVSQSPRYKVTKRGQDVTLRCDPISSHATLYWYQQALGQGPEFLTYFNYEAQPDKSGLPSDRFSAERPEGSISTLTIQRTEQRDSAMYRCASIQDRSDTGELFFGEGSRLTVL.

The gene calls are TRBV19 and TRBJ2-7, with unresolved D. This CDR3 contains 13 residues. Germline V gene data show CDR1 as LNHDA and CDR2 as SQIVND (reference sequence). The V end lost 4 bases, the J end lost 6 bases, and 13 bases lay between the germline ends. CDR3 region: CASSNHYLSEQYF. The CDR3 DNA reads TGTGCCAGTAGTAACCATTACCTATCCGAGCAGTACTTC.

The chain joins TRBV27 to TRBJ2-7; 8 nucleotides line up with TRBD1. Germline CDR1 and CDR2: MNHEY and SMNVEV (reference sequence). The ends lost 2 bases at V and 3 bases at J; junction bases unmatched: 0. The CDR3 has 13 residues. In DNA, the CDR3 is TGTGCCAGCAGTTTAACAGGGGGCTACGAGCAGTACTTC. Amino acids: CASSLTGGYEQYF.

The V call is TRBV6-1, the J call TRBJ1-1, with TRBD1 identical over 7 bases. The germline V gene encodes CDR1 MNHNS and CDR2 SASEGT. The CDR3 consists of 15 residues. V lost 0 bases to trimming and J lost 3 bases; unmatched junction nucleotides: 4. CDR3 residues: CASSEAPDRDTEAFF. DNA for the CDR3: TGTGCCAGCAGTGAAGCGCCTGACAGGGACACTGAAGCTTTCTTT.

This clone is a singleton in its sample. The gene calls are TRBV7-3 and TRBJ2-5, with 11 bases that match TRBD2. Looked up from germline, CDR1 is SGHTA and CDR2 is FQGTGA. The V segment lost 3 bases and the J segment 6 bases; nucleotides outside the gene matches: 6. The CDR3 has 15 residues. The DNA for the CDR3 is TGTGCCAGCAGCTTCACTAGCGGGGGAGGACAGACCCAGTACTTC. Translating it yields CASSFTSGGGQTQYF. Full variable domain (missing parts from reference TRBV7-3 and TRBJ2-5): GAGVSQTPSNKVTEKGKYVELRCDPISGHTALYWYRQSLGQGPEFLIYFQGTGAADDSGLPNDRFFAVRPEGSVSTLKIQRTERGDSAVYLCASSFTSGGGQTQYFGPGTRLLVL.

The rearrangement joins TRBV10-1 to TRBJ2-7, with TRBD1 matching 8 bases. The CDR3 is 14 residues long. Trimming removed 6 bases from V and 2 bases from J; junction bases left unmatched: 6. CDR1 WNHNN and CDR2 SYGVQD come from the germline V gene (reference sequence). CDR3 sequence reads: CASRIQGDPYEQYF. CDR3 nucleotides: TGCGCCAGCAGGATACAGGGGGACCCCTACGAGCAGTACTTC.

The rearrangement joins TRBV5-1 to TRBJ2-7; weak D call: TRBD1 (5 bases). Germline CDR1 is SGHRS and CDR2 is YFSETQ. The CDR3 has 15 amino acids. V lost 4 bases and J lost 2, with 16 bases in between. CDR3 bases: TGCGCCAGCAGCGCAACAGGACCGTTTACCTACGAGCAGTACTTC. Translating it yields CASSATGPFTYEQYF. The entire variable domain, with the rest obtained from reference TRBV5-1 and TRBJ2-7, is as follows: KAGVTQTPRYLIKTRGQQVTLSCSPISGHRSVSWYQQTPGQGLQFLFEYFSETQRNKGNFPGRFSGRQFSNSRSEMNVSTLELGDSALYLCASSATGPFTYEQYFGPGTRLTVT.

The chain uses TRBV18 and TRBJ2-7; possible D gene TRBD1, 6 bases. This CDR3 is built from 13 residues. Deletions cut 2 bases from V and 1 base from J, with 6 bases between. Germline CDR1 and CDR2: KGHSH and LQKENI. DNA for the CDR3: TGTGCCAGCTCACCAGGACAGTCCTACGAGCAGTACTTC. It specifies CASSPGQSYEQYF.

The V call is TRBV5-8, the J call TRBJ2-2, with TRBD1 matching 7 bases. The CDR3 sequence is 14 residues long. CDR1 SGHTS and CDR2 YDEGEE come from the germline V gene. V lost 1 base, J lost 5 bases, and 2 bases stayed unmatched. In DNA form, the CDR3 reads TGTGCCAGCAGCTTGCAACAGGGGACCGGGGAGCTGTTTTTT. Protein sequence: CASSLQQGTGELFF. Filled out from reference TRBV5-8 and TRBJ2-2, the complete variable domain reads EAGVTQSPTHLIKTRGQQATLRCSPISGHTSVYWYQQALGLGLQFLLWYDEGEERNRGNFPPRFSGRQFPNYSSELNVNALELEDSALYLCASSLQQGTGELFFGEGSRLTVL.

The V gene is TRBV5-1, the J gene TRBJ1-2, with 10 bases identical to TRBD1. CDR3 length: 15 residues. The germline CDR1 and CDR2 sequences are SGHRS and YFSETQ. The V segment lost 3 bases and the J segment 3 bases; nucleotides outside the gene matches: 5. The CDR3: CASSSTGGGYYGYTF. The CDR3 DNA reads TGCGCCAGCAGCTCGACAGGGGGCGGGTACTATGGCTACACCTTC.

V usage is TRBV7-2 and J usage is TRBJ1-3, with D possibly being TRBD1 (6 bases). CDR1 is SGHTA and CDR2 is FQGNSA in the germline V gene. The CDR3 length is 14 residues. Trimming took off 3 bases at V and 4 bases at J, with 10 bases between the two ends. CDR3 in DNA: TGTGCCAGCAGCTTTTTTACAGGGGGAAACACCATATATTTT. Translating gives CASSFFTGGNTIYF.

V is TRBV6-5 and J is TRBJ1-1, with D possibly TRBD1 on 6 matching bases. The CDR3 sequence is 16 residues long. Trimming pared 2 bases from V and 5 bases from J, leaving 18 bases between. Looked up from germline, CDR1 is MNHEY and CDR2 is SVGAGI. CDR3 DNA: TGTGCCAGCAGTTACCTGCCGGGGGGGCAGGGAACTGAAGCTTTCTTT. Amino acid sequence: CASSYLPGGQGTEAFF.

The chain has TRBV19 and TRBJ2-3, with D possibly TRBD2 on 7 matching bases. CDR3 length: 16 residues. The V gene lost 5 bases and the J gene lost 1 base, with 16 bases spanning the gap. Germline assignment: CDR1 LNHDA and CDR2 SQIVND (reference sequence). CDR3 sequence (DNA): TGTGCCAGTAGTCCCCGGGGGGCCCTCCGCACAGATACGCAGTATTTT. Translation: CASSPRGALRTDTQYF.

The rearrangement joins TRBV19 to TRBJ1-2; 7 bases align to TRBD1. This CDR3 is 14 amino acids long. The J segment lost 5 bases and the V segment lost 6 bases, leaving 9 bases of the junction unmatched. The germline gives CDR1 LNHDA, CDR2 SQIVND (reference sequence). CDR3 in amino acids: CASSTLGQHYGYTF. CDR3 sequence (DNA): TGTGCCAGTAGCACATTGGGACAGCATTATGGCTACACCTTC.

V is TRBV2 and J is TRBJ2-5, with 9 bases matching TRBD2. CDR3 length: 14 amino acids. Germline V gene sequence: CDR1 SNHLY, CDR2 FYNNEI. Trimming cost V 3 bases and J 4 bases; bases outside gene matches: 3. The CDR3 sequence: CASSEAGGLETQYF. The CDR3 DNA reads as TGTGCCAGCAGTGAGGCGGGGGGGCTAGAGACCCAGTACTTC.

This rearrangement joins TRBV11-2 to TRBJ2-5; D not certain. CDR1 and CDR2 from the germline V gene are SGHAT and FQNNGV. V gave up 4 bases and J gave up 1 base, with 7 bases separating them. This CDR3 is 13 amino acids long. The CDR3 sequence: CASSWRSQETQYF. The CDR3 coding sequence is TGTGCCAGCAGCTGGAGATCCCAAGAGACCCAGTACTTC. The full variable domain, with the rest looked up from reference TRBV11-2 and TRBJ2-5, is EAGVAQSPRYKIIEKRQSVAFWCNPISGHATLYWYQQILGQGPKLLIQFQNNGVVDDSQLPKDRFSAERLKGVDSTLKIQPAKLEDSAVYLCASSWRSQETQYFGPGTRLLVL.

This chain joins TRBV5-1 and TRBJ1-2; TRBD1 matches at 7 bases. The trim removed 6 bases at V and 4 bases at J, leaving 21 bases unmatched. Germline CDR1 is SGHRS and CDR2 is YFSETQ. The CDR3 spans 18 residues. The CDR3 DNA reads as TGCGCCAGCACCCCGACTTTGGATAGTGGACAGGCAACCTATGGCTACACCTTC. This translates into CASTPTLDSGQATYGYTF.